This T cell receptor (beta chain) appears in the sequencing data of a study of siplizumab effects on memory and regulatory T cells. Sequencing used immunoSEQ multiplex PCR; TCRdb keeps in-frame clones, though not all of them. The sample includes about 110,000 clones, roughly 92% seen only once; the top ten take approximately 1.2%. The junction had 6 bases not matched to a gene; V was cut back by 4 bases and J by 4 bases. Germline V lookup: CDR1 MNHEY, CDR2 SMNVEV (reference sequence). This CDR3 comprises 15 residues. V gene TRBV27 combines with J gene TRBJ2-2; 7 bases map to TRBD1. Input material: CD4+ T cells sorted from blood. The receptor was derived from a human donor in good health. The CDR3 nucleotides read TGTGCCAGCAGTTACGGACAGGTGGGCACCGGGGAGCTGTTTTTT. As protein: CASSYGQVGTGELFF.